These T cell receptor beta chains were read from a single sample in a study of blood T cell repertoires in COVID-19. The assay was immunoSEQ multiplex PCR, and TCRdb's table has in-frame clones only and misses some. The repertoire holds around 92,000 clones, roughly nine tenths seen once, with about 5.2% in the top ten. The sample comprised peripheral blood. The receptors were gathered from an elderly woman with active COVID-19. Each CDR3 is given with its conserved first and last residue. The D gene is left open where the match is weak. The size entry is marked missing in some rows and otherwise reads once, few, many or a size class.

TRBJ1-2 TRBV4-2 TRBD1 NA CASLGTGLDYGYTF TGTGCCAGCCTAGGGACAGGGCTAGACTATGGCTACACCTTC
TRBJ1-1 TRBV11-2 TRBD1 NA CASSATGGTEAFF TGTGCCAGCAGCGCGACAGGGGGCACTGAAGCTTTCTTT
TRBJ2-3 TRBV2 TRBD2 NA CASSRTPGLFNTDTQYF TGTGCCAGCAGCCGAACACCGGGACTATTCAACACAGATACGCAGTATTTT
TRBJ1-5 TRBV5-8 TRBD1 NA CASTASGTGKAAQHF TGTGCCAGCACAGCGTCCGGGACAGGGAAGGCAGCCCAGCATTTT
TRBJ2-7 TRBV4-2 NA NA CASSQESVNYEQYF TGTGCCAGCAGCCAAGAATCCGTTAACTACGAGCAGTACTTC
TRBJ2-7 TRBV5-1 NA NA CASGYGGINYEQYF TGCGCCAGCGGCTATGGAGGGATAAACTACGAGCAGTACTTC
TRBJ1-5 TRBV27 NA NA CASSPQVYSNQPQHF TGTGCCAGCAGTCCACAGGTGTATAGCAATCAGCCCCAGCATTTT
TRBJ1-6 TRBV18 NA NA CASSPRTDPLSPLHF TGTGCCAGCTCACCACGAACAGATCCCTTGTCACCCCTCCACTTT
TRBJ2-1 TRBV5-4 NA NA CASSLLAPNSEQFF TGTGCCAGCAGCTTACTAGCTCCTAACAGTGAGCAGTTCTTC
TRBJ2-2 TRBV10-3 TRBD1 NA CAISDLDRATGELFF TGTGCCATCAGTGATCTGGACAGGGCCACCGGGGAGCTGTTTTTT
TRBJ1-1 TRBV7-9 TRBD1 NA CASSSRTGENTEAFF TGTGCCAGCAGCTCCAGGACAGGGGAGAACACTGAAGCTTTCTTT
TRBJ2-1 TRBV18 NA NA CASSQGSGSFEQFF TGTGCCAGCTCACAGGGGTCTGGTTCGTTTGAGCAGTTCTTC
TRBJ2-1 TRBV28 NA NA CASSPPYGQEKNNEQFF TGTGCCAGCAGTCCCCCCTATGGCCAGGAAAAAAACAATGAGCAGTTCTTC
TRBJ2-7 TRBV7-2 NA NA CASSLDPSSYEQYF TGTGCCAGCAGCTTAGATCCGTCCTCCTACGAGCAGTACTTC
TRBJ1-6 TRBV18 TRBD1 NA CASSLSAGTGVNSPLHF TGTGCCAGCTCGCTCAGCGCCGGGACAGGGGTTAATTCACCCCTCCACTTT
TRBJ2-5 TRBV5-1 NA NA CASATSRETQYF TGCGCCAGCGCCACTAGCCGGGAGACCCAGTACTTC
TRBJ2-3 TRBV29-1 NA NA CSVAGSTDTQYF TGCAGCGTGGCGGGCAGCACAGATACGCAGTATTTT
TRBJ2-7 TRBV7-9 TRBD2 NA CASSQLTSALYF TGTGCCAGCAGCCAACTGACTAGCGCGTTGTACTTC
TRBJ2-7 TRBV5-4 NA NA CASSGAGTSYEQYF TGTGCCAGCAGTGGGGCTGGGACTTCCTACGAGCAGTACTTC
TRBJ2-5 TRBV9 TRBD2 NA CASTKGLAGETQYF TGTGCCAGCACCAAGGGTTTAGCGGGTGAGACCCAGTACTTC
TRBJ2-7 TRBV20-1 TRBD2 NA CSASSSGHYEQYF TGCAGTGCTAGTTCTAGCGGGCATTACGAGCAGTACTTC
TRBJ2-7 TRBV19 TRBD2 NA CASRGGRIPYEQYF TGTGCCAGTAGGGGCGGGAGGATCCCCTACGAGCAGTACTTC
TRBJ2-2 TRBV27 NA NA CATTDWQNTGELFF TGTGCCACGACGGACTGGCAGAACACCGGGGAGCTGTTTTTT
TRBJ1-2 TRBV28 TRBD1 NA CASNPGQGRGYTF TGTGCCAGCAACCCAGGACAGGGAAGGGGCTACACCTTC
TRBJ2-7 TRBV4-2 NA NA CASSSQGPEGQYF TGTGCCAGCAGCTCACAGGGGCCGGAGGGGCAGTACTTC
TRBJ2-3 TRBV7-3 NA NA CASSSYRDTDTQYF TGTGCCAGCAGCTCGTACAGGGATACAGATACGCAGTATTTT
TRBJ1-2 TRBV6-6 TRBD1 NA CASRKTGGFDYGYTF TGTGCCAGCAGGAAGACAGGGGGGTTTGACTATGGCTACACCTTC
TRBJ2-3 TRBV3-1/TRBV3-2 NA NA CASSQDLALDTQYF TGTGCCAGCAGCCAAGATTTGGCCCTTGATACGCAGTATTTT
TRBJ2-5 TRBV6-2/TRBV6-3 NA NA CASSYSKVAPPGETQYF TGTGCCAGCAGTTACTCGAAGGTAGCCCCACCAGGGGAGACCCAGTACTTC
TRBJ2-1 TRBV9 TRBD2 NA CASSTRTSGSISSYNEQFF TGTGCCAGCAGCACCCGGACTAGCGGGAGTATTAGCTCCTACAATGAGCAGTTCTTC
TRBJ1-1 TRBV4-1 NA NA CASSPSSGGNTEAFF TGCGCCAGCAGCCCCAGCTCGGGGGGAAACACTGAAGCTTTCTTT
TRBJ2-7 TRBV28 NA NA CATRDSTYEQYF TGTGCCACCCGGGACTCCACCTACGAGCAGTACTTC
TRBJ2-7 TRBV4-3 TRBD1 NA CASSQDPGTGVYEQYF TGCGCCAGCAGCCAAGATCCCGGGACAGGGGTCTACGAGCAGTACTTC
TRBJ1-2 TRBV19 NA NA CASRSGYHGYTF TGTGCCAGCCGCTCGGGGTATCATGGCTACACCTTC
TRBJ2-7 TRBV4-3 NA NA CASSQELSYPYEQYF TGCGCCAGCAGCCAAGAGCTTTCCTACCCCTACGAGCAGTACTTC
TRBJ2-1 TRBV20-1 TRBD2 NA CSASRSGSLYNEQFF TGCAGTGCTAGTCGTAGCGGGAGTCTATACAATGAGCAGTTCTTC
TRBJ2-7 TRBV5-8 NA NA CASSWADSRYEQYF TGTGCCAGCAGCTGGGCGGACAGTCGGTACGAGCAGTACTTC
TRBJ1-1 TRBV28 NA few CATWTGGTEAFF TGTGCCACCTGGACGGGAGGGACTGAAGCTTTCTTT
TRBJ1-1 TRBV18 NA NA CASSPQGNTEAFF TGTGCCAGCTCACCGCAGGGCAACACTGAAGCTTTCTTT
TRBJ2-7 TRBV11-1 TRBD2 once CASSRFGGGSEQYF TGTGCCAGCAGCCGCTTTGGGGGGGGGTCCGAGCAGTACTTC
TRBJ1-5 TRBV6-5 NA NA CASSYSNRGNQPQHF TGTGCCAGCAGTTACTCGAACAGGGGCAATCAGCCCCAGCATTTT
TRBJ2-7 TRBV28 TRBD1 NA CASSLGTGTGGYEQYF TGTGCCAGCAGTTTAGGAACAGGGACAGGGGGCTACGAGCAGTACTTC
TRBJ1-2 TRBV5-1 TRBD1 NA CASSFQQGNNYGYTF TGCGCCAGCAGCTTTCAACAGGGGAACAACTATGGCTACACCTTC
TRBJ2-7 TRBV12-3/TRBV12-4 TRBD2 NA CASSPGGDYEQYF TGTGCCAGCAGTCCGGGGGGGGACTACGAGCAGTACTTC
TRBJ2-1 TRBV29-1 TRBD2 NA CSVEEAGGGEQFF TGCAGCGTTGAAGAAGCGGGAGGCGGTGAGCAGTTCTTC
TRBJ2-7 TRBV7-8 TRBD2 NA CASGLATYEQYF TGTGCCAGCGGACTAGCAACCTACGAGCAGTACTTC
TRBJ2-2 TRBV9 TRBD2 once CASSVVPSGRGDGELFF TGTGCCAGCAGCGTAGTTCCTAGCGGGAGAGGGGACGGGGAGCTGTTTTTT
TRBJ1-4 TRBV9 TRBD1 NA CASSASSGTVNEKLFF TGTGCCAGCAGCGCTTCCTCGGGGACAGTTAATGAAAAACTGTTTTTT
TRBJ2-1 TRBV9 NA NA CASSQWTFSYNEQFF TGTGCCAGCAGCCAATGGACTTTCTCCTACAATGAGCAGTTCTTC